The 21 T cell receptor beta chains reported below all come from one sample, sequenced in a study of cytomegalovirus exposure and HLA in healthy donors (dated by TCRdb to 2016 to 2017). The library was generated by the immunoSEQ multiplex PCR assay. A mixture of 60 forward primers for TCR Vbeta segments and 13 reverse primers for TCR Jbeta segments was used in the multiplex PCR. The table was pulled from immuneACCESS by TCRdb, which kept in-frame rearrangements only. Such tables lose some clones; where checked, under half of the loss comes from unresolved V genes, and the rest has no known cause. The sample records more than 95,000 clones, 55% to 65% of which are singletons. Around 9.7% of the sample is taken by the ten largest. The sequenced sample was PBMCs. These receptors were taken from a woman between 40 and 50 years old in good health and CMV-seropositive.

This clone was observed a single time. The chain has TRBV5-4 and TRBJ2-7; no firm D call. Germline CDR1 SGHNT, CDR2 YYREEE (reference sequence). The CDR3 has 11 residues. V was trimmed by 5 bases and J by 6 bases, leaving 9 bases between them. Here the CDR3 reads CASSYVGEQYF. The CDR3 DNA follows: TGTGCCAGCAGTTATGTCGGCGAGCAGTACTTC.

This chain joins TRBV7-2 and TRBJ2-5, with 8 nucleotides matching TRBD1. The J segment lost 3 bases and the V segment lost 4 bases, leaving 1 base of the junction unmatched. Germline CDR1 and CDR2: SGHTA and FQGNSA. The CDR3 has 13 residues. The CDR3 DNA reads as TGTGCCAGCAGCTGGGACAGGAAAGAGACCCAGTACTTC. Protein sequence: CASSWDRKETQYF.

J is TRBJ1-1 and V is TRBV5-1; 12 positions match TRBD1. CDR3 length: 16 amino acids. J gave up 3 bases and V 4 bases, and 7 bases lay outside the gene matches. Germline V CDR1 and CDR2: SGHRS, YFSETQ. The CDR3 loop reads CASSPGTGGEDTEAFF. For the CDR3, the DNA is TGCGCCAGCAGCCCTGGGACAGGGGGCGAGGACACTGAAGCTTTCTTT.

The V and J genes are TRBV5-1 and TRBJ2-5, with 8 positions matching TRBD1. Per germline, CDR1 SGHRS and CDR2 YFSETQ. Trimming removed 4 bases from V and 5 bases from J; junction bases left unmatched: 13. This CDR3 contains 16 residues. The CDR3 sequence is CASSPEGVNRGETQYF. CDR3 nucleotide sequence: TGCGCCAGCAGCCCTGAAGGAGTTAACAGGGGGGAGACCCAGTACTTC.

The chain combines TRBV11-1 with TRBJ2-3, with 8 bases identical to TRBD1. J gave up 6 bases and V 7 bases, and 12 bases lay outside the gene matches. The CDR3 has 15 residues. Per germline, CDR1 SGHAT and CDR2 FQDESV (reference sequence). CDR3 nucleotide sequence: TGTGCCAGCACCACGCCGACAGGGGTCGTGGATACGCAGTATTTT. Translating it yields CASTTPTGVVDTQYF.

Only a few counts were recorded for this clone. The CDR3 nucleotides are TGTGCCAGCAGGGGAGCAGGCCCCTTGTTTGAGCAGTACTTC. It codes for CASRGAGPLFEQYF. The V call is TRBV27, the J call TRBJ2-7, with D perhaps TRBD2 (5 bases). Germline assignment: CDR1 MNHEY and CDR2 SMNVEV (reference sequence). The V end was cut by 6 bases, the J end by 7 bases, with 19 bases between. The CDR3 contains 14 residues.

The gene calls are TRBV4-2 and TRBJ2-3; 12 nucleotides line up with TRBD2. Germline assignment: CDR1 LGHNA and CDR2 YNFKEQ. CDR3 length: 16 residues. V lost 1 base to trimming and J lost 8 bases; unmatched junction nucleotides: 7. The CDR3: CASSQGLAGVEGTQYF. The CDR3 DNA reads as TGTGCCAGCAGCCAAGGACTAGCGGGAGTTGAGGGTACGCAGTATTTT.

V usage is TRBV4-3 and J usage is TRBJ1-5; TRBD1 might be the D (5 bases). The V gene's germline CDR1 is LGHNA and CDR2 YSLEER. The CDR3 covers 17 residues. V lost 0 bases, J lost 0 bases, and 12 bases lay in between. Written as DNA, the CDR3 is TGCGCCAGCAGCCAAGACAGGGCCGAGTATAGCAATCAGCCCCAGCATTTT. As protein: CASSQDRAEYSNQPQHF.

The rearrangement uses TRBV1 and TRBJ2-7; TRBD1, the table's D call, was not compared with the DNA. TRBV1 is given as a pseudogene. This CDR3 region has 18 residues. The chain's CDR3 is CTSSQDFPRQGPTYEQYF. CDR3 nucleotides: TGCACCAGCAGCCAAGACTTTCCGAGACAGGGACCGACCTACGAGCAGTACTTC.

V gene TRBV5-1 combines with J gene TRBJ1-1; D gene uncertain. Germline CDR1 SGHRS, CDR2 YFSETQ. The CDR3 is 13 amino acids. Trimming cost V 4 bases and J 4 bases, with 11 bases left between them. The CDR3 loop is CASSPLGSTEAFF. The CDR3 nucleotides read TGCGCCAGCAGCCCGTTGGGGAGCACTGAAGCTTTCTTT.

A few counts support this clone. The genes are TRBV7-3 and TRBJ1-2; weak D call: TRBD1 (5 bases). The V and J ends lost 5 bases and 1 base respectively, with 17 bases between them. The CDR3 totals 16 residues. Germline values: CDR1 SGHTA, CDR2 FQGTGA. CDR3 region: CASSRGGDPGNYGYTF. CDR3 sequence (DNA): TGTGCCAGCAGCAGAGGAGGGGACCCCGGTAACTATGGCTACACCTTC.

The V and J genes are TRBV6-5 and TRBJ1-5; TRBD1 is a possible D gene (6 bases). V was pared by 6 bases and J by 4 bases, with 10 bases between. The V gene's germline CDR1 is MNHEY and CDR2 SVGAGI. The CDR3 totals 13 residues. CDR3 DNA: TGTGCCAGCAGCCTACAGGGAAATCAGCCCCAGCATTTT. Protein product: CASSLQGNQPQHF.

The chain recombines TRBV30 with TRBJ2-6, with D perhaps matching TRBD1 (6 bases). Trimming left V 8 bases short and J 0 bases short, with 14 bases between. CDR1 is GTSNPN and CDR2 is SVGIG in the germline V gene (reference sequence). The CDR3 consists of 15 residues. CDR3 in amino acids: CAGSRDISGANVLTF. For the CDR3, the DNA is TGTGCCGGGTCCCGGGACATCTCTGGGGCCAACGTCCTGACTTTC.

This clone came up once. The chain combines TRBV5-1 with TRBJ2-1; 8 nucleotides agree with TRBD2. Germline-derived CDR1 and CDR2 are SGHRS and YFSETQ. The CDR3 totals 14 residues. V shed 3 bases, J shed 5 bases, and the junction held 4 bases outside the gene matches. CDR3 in amino acids: CASSYSGINNEQFF. CDR3 coding DNA: TGCGCCAGCAGCTATAGCGGGATTAACAATGAGCAGTTCTTC.

This clone has only a few counts. V and J are TRBV7-2 and TRBJ2-5; 7 positions agree with TRBD1. V was clipped by 3 bases and J by 1 base; unmatched bases: 8. The CDR3 covers 16 residues. CDR1 and CDR2 from the germline V gene are SGHTA and FQGNSA. CDR3 amino acids: CASSFATGTVQETQYF. The CDR3 DNA follows: TGTGCCAGCAGCTTTGCTACCGGGACAGTCCAAGAGACCCAGTACTTC.

The rearrangement uses TRBV2 and TRBJ2-2; 8 nucleotides agree with TRBD2. The V and J ends lost 7 bases and 4 bases, in that order; junction bases with no gene match: 2. This CDR3 has 13 amino acids. Per the germline V gene, CDR1 is SNHLY and CDR2 is FYNNEI. The CDR3 reads CASTREGTGELFF. Written as DNA, the CDR3 is TGTGCCAGCACACGGGAGGGCACCGGGGAGCTGTTTTTT.

The chain employs TRBV27 and TRBJ2-7; TRBD1 might be the D (6 bases). Per the germline V gene, CDR1 is MNHEY and CDR2 is SMNVEV (reference sequence). The CDR3 loop spans 14 amino acids. Deletions cut 5 bases from V and 0 bases from J, with 11 bases between. Here the CDR3 reads CASSRGGSSYEQYF. CDR3 sequence (DNA): TGTGCCAGCAGTAGAGGGGGAAGCTCCTACGAGCAGTACTTC.

The chain uses TRBV14 and TRBJ2-7, with D unclear. The CDR3 consists of 15 residues. Germline CDR1 SGHDN, CDR2 FVKESK. Trimming pared 2 bases from V and 4 bases from J, leaving 15 bases between. The CDR3 DNA reads TGTGCCAGCAGCCAATGGGTAGCAGATAATTACGAGCAGTACTTC. Translation: CASSQWVADNYEQYF.

In DNA, the CDR3 is TGCGCCAACCCCGGGACTAGCGGGGGAAGGCCATTTTACAATGAGCAGTTCTTC. Translating gives CANPGTSGGRPFYNEQFF. The chain employs TRBV4-3 and TRBJ2-1, with 14 bases identical to TRBD2. J was trimmed by 4 bases and V by 10 bases; bases with no gene match: 15. This CDR3 is built from 18 residues. CDR1 is LGHNA and CDR2 is YSLEER in the germline V gene.

The CDR3 here is CASSLDWGVLNEQFF. The CDR3 bases are TGTGCCAGCAGCCTGGACTGGGGGGTTTTGAATGAGCAGTTCTTC. J is TRBJ2-1 and V is TRBV7-2; possible D gene TRBD2, 6 bases. The V gene lost 5 bases and the J gene lost 7 bases, with 18 bases spanning the gap. The CDR3 spans 15 residues. The germline V gene has CDR1 SGHTA and CDR2 FQGNSA.

For this clone: One end of the junction varies from germline; a read error may be responsible. The V and J genes are TRBV7-9 and TRBJ1-1; D is unclear. The length of the CDR3 is 12 residues. Germline values: CDR1 SEHNR, CDR2 FQNEAQ (reference sequence). DNA of the CDR3: TGTTCCAGCAGCCTAGGAGTGACTGAAGCTTTCTTT. This translates into CSSSLGVTEAFF.